This entry lists 2 T cell receptor beta chains sequenced from one sample in a study of blood T cells in healthy people across ages. Alongside a J-beta primer mix, a sample-barcoded 5' primer served in a second PCR lasting about 7 to 12 cycles. TCRdb re-called the 5' RACE reads with MiXCR, one entry per CDR3 protein. Of about 1,800,000 distinct CDR3 sequences detected, 28% appear once; the ten largest clones hold 7.7%. The sample taken for sequencing was blood. These receptors were obtained from a woman aged 25 to 39 in good health.

The rearrangement uses TRBV7-2 and TRBJ2-1; D could derive from TRBD1 or TRBD2 (5 bases each). The CDR3 sequence is 13 residues long. The germline CDR1 and CDR2 sequences are SGHTA and FQGNSA. Trimming took off 5 bases at V and 9 bases at J, with 14 bases between the two ends. The CDR3 sequence is CASSPLGGVEQFF. As DNA, the CDR3 is TGTGCCAGCAGCCCCCTTGGGGGAGTTGAGCAGTTCTTC.

In regard to this clonotype: A read error is possible here, since a much larger clone lies one base away. The chain uses TRBV20-1 and TRBJ2-7; D gene uncertain. The CDR3 extends over 14 amino acids. The V gene lost 3 bases and the J gene lost 3 bases, with 15 bases spanning the gap. CDR1 DFQATT and CDR2 SNEGSKA come from the germline V gene (reference sequence). The CDR3 DNA reads TGCAGTGCTAGCGAGGCACTGCTGGGCTACGAGCAGTACTTC. Encoded protein: CSASEALLGYEQYF.